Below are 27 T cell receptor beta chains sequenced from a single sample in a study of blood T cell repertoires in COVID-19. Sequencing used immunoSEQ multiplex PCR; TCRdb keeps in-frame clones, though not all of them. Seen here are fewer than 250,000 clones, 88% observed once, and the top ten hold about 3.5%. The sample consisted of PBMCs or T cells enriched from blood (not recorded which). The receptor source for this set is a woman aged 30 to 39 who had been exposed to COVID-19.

DNA for the CDR3: TGTGCCAGTAGTACCACAGGAGTAACTAATGAAAAACTGTTTTTT. It specifies CASSTTGVTNEKLFF. The gene calls are TRBV19 and TRBJ1-4, with a tentative D call TRBD1 (5 bases). The V and J ends lost 4 bases and 1 base respectively, with 10 bases between them. Germline CDR1 LNHDA, CDR2 SQIVND (reference sequence). This CDR3 comprises 15 residues. The variable domain in full, with the rest retrieved from reference TRBV19 and TRBJ1-4, is DGGITQSPKYLFRKEGQNVTLSCEQNLNHDAMYWYRQDPGQGLRLIYYSQIVNDFQKGDIAEGYSVSREKKESFPLTVTSAQKNPTAFYLCASSTTGVTNEKLFFGSGTQLSVL.

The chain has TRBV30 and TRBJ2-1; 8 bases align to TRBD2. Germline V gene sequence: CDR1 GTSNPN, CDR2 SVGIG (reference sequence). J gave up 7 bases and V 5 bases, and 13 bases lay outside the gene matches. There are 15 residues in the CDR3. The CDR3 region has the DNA TGTGCCTGGCGTCCAGGACTAGCAATAAGGAATGAGCAGTTCTTC. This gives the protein CAWRPGLAIRNEQFF.

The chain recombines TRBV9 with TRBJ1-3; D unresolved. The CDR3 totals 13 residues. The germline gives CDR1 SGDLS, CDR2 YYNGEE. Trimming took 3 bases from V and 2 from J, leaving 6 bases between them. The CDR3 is CASSAGAGNTIYF. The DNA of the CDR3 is TGTGCCAGCAGCGCCGGGGCTGGAAACACCATATATTTT.

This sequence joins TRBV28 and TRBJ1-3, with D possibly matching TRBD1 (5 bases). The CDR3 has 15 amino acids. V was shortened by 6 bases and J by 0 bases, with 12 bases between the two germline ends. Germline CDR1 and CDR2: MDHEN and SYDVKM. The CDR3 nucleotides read TGTGCCAGCAGAACTGACAGACTCTCTGGAAACACCATATATTTT. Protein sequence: CASRTDRLSGNTIYF.

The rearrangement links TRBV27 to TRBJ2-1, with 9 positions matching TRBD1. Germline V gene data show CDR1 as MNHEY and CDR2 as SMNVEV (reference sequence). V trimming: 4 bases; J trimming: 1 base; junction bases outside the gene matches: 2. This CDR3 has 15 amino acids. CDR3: CASSSGQGSYNEQFF. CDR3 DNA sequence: TGTGCCAGCAGTTCGGGACAGGGATCCTACAATGAGCAGTTCTTC.

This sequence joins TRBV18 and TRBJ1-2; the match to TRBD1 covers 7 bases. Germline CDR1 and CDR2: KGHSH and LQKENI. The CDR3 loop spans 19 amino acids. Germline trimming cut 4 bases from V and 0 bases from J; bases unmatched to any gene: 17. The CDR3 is CASSLLYPTGDSTNYGYTF. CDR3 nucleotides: TGTGCCAGCTCACTTCTTTACCCGACCGGGGACAGCACTAACTATGGCTACACCTTC.

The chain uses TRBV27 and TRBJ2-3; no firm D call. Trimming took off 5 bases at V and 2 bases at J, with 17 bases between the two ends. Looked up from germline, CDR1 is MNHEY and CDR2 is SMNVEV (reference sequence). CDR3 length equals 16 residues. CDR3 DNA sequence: TGTGCCAGCAGTCCGCAAATGAACATAATCACAGATACGCAGTATTTT. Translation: CASSPQMNIITDTQYF.

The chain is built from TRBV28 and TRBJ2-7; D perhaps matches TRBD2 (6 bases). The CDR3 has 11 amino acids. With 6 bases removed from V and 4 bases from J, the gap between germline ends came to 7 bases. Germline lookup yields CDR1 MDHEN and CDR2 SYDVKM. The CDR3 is CASRAGYEQYF. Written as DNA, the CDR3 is TGTGCCAGCAGGGCGGGATACGAGCAGTACTTC.

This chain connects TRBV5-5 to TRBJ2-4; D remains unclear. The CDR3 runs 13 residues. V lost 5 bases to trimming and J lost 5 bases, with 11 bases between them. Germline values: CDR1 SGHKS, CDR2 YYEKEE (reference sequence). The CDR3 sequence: CASRPPEENIQYF. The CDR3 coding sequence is TGTGCCAGCAGACCCCCAGAGGAAAACATTCAGTACTTC. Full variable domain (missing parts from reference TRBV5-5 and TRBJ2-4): DAGVTQSPTHLIKTRGQQVTLRCSPISGHKSVSWYQQVLGQGPQFIFQYYEKEERGRGNFPDRFSARQFPNYSSELNVNALLLGDSALYLCASRPPEENIQYFGAGTRLSVL.

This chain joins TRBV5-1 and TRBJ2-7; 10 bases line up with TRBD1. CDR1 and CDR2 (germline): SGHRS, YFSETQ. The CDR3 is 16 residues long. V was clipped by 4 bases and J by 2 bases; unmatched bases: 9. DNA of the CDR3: TGCGCCAGCAGCCTAGGTGACAGGGGGCAGACCTACGAGCAGTACTTC. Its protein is CASSLGDRGQTYEQYF.

The CDR3 here is CAWDGTVTGYTF. Here the CDR3 DNA reads TGTGCCTGGGATGGGACAGTTACTGGCTACACCTTC. The chain is built from TRBV30 and TRBJ1-2; 7 nucleotides align to TRBD1. CDR1 and CDR2 (germline): GTSNPN, SVGIG (reference sequence). The CDR3 spans 12 residues. V lost 5 bases and J lost 7; bases outside the gene matches: 7.

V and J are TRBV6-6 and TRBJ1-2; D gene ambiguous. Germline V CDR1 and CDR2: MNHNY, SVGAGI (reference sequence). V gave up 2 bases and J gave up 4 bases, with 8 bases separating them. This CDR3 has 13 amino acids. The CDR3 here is CASSYEHPYGYTF. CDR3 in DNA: TGTGCCAGCAGTTACGAACACCCCTATGGCTACACCTTC.

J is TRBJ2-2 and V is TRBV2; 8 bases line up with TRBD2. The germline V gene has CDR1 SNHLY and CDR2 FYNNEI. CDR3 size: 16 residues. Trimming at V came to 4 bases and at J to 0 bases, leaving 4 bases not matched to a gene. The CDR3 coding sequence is TGTGCCAGCAGTGGTAGCGGGACCGCGAACACCGGGGAGCTGTTTTTT. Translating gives CASSGSGTANTGELFF.

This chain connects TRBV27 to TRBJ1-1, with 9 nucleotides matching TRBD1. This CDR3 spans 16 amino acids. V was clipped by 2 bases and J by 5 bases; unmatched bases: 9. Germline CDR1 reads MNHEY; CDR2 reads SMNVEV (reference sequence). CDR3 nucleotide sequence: TGTGCCAGCAGTTTAAAGGGACAGGGTACGGGGACTGAAGCTTTCTTT. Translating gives CASSLKGQGTGTEAFF.

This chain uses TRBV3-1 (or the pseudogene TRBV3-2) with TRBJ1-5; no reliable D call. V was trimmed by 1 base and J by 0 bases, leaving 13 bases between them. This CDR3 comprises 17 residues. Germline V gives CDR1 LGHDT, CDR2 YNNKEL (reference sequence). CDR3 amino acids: CASSQGFGRYSNQPQHF. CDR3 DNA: TGTGCCAGCAGCCAAGGTTTCGGGAGATATAGCAATCAGCCCCAGCATTTT.

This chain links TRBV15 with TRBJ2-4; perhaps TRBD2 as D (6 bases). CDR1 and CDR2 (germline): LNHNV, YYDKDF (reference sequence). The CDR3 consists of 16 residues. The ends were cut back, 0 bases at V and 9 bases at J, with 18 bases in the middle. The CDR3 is CATSREERGVQGIQYF. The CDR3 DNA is TGTGCCACCAGCAGAGAGGAACGCGGGGTACAAGGCATTCAGTACTTC.

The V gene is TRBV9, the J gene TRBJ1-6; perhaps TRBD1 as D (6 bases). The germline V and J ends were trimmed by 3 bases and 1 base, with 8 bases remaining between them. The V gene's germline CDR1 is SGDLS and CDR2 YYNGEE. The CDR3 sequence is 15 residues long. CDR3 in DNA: TGTGCCAGCAGCGACAGGGTTTCCTATAATTCACCCCTCCACTTT. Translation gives CASSDRVSYNSPLHF.

The CDR3 reads CASSIRDGGARYGYTF. In DNA form, the CDR3 reads TGTGCCAGCAGCATACGGGACGGGGGAGCCCGCTATGGCTACACCTTC. The chain couples TRBV5-6 to TRBJ1-2; tentative D call: TRBD1 (5 bases). The V gene lost 4 bases and the J gene lost 4 bases, with 20 bases spanning the gap. Germline assignment: CDR1 SGHDT and CDR2 YYEEEE. The CDR3 contains 16 residues.

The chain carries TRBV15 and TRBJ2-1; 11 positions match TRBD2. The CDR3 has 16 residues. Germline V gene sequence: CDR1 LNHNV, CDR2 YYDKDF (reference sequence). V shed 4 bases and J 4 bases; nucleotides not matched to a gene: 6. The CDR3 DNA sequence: TGTGCCACCAGCAAAGGACTAGCGGGTAATTACAATGAGCAGTTCTTC. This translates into CATSKGLAGNYNEQFF.

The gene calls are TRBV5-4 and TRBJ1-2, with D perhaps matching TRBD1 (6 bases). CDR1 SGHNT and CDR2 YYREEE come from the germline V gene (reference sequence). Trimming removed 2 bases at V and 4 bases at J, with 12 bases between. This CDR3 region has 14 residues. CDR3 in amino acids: CASSFQGSGYGYTF. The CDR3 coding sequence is TGTGCCAGCAGCTTCCAGGGGTCGGGCTATGGCTACACCTTC.

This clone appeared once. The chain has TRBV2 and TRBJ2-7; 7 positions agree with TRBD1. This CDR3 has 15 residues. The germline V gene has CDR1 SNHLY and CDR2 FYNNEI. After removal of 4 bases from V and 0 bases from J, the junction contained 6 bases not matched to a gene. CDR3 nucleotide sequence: TGTGCCAGCAGTGGACGGGGACAGAGCTCCTACGAGCAGTACTTC. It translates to CASSGRGQSSYEQYF.

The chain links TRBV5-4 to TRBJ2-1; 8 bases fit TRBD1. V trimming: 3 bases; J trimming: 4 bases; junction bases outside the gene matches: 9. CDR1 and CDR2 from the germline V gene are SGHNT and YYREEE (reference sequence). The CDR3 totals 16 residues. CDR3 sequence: CASSWGAGGSYNEQFF. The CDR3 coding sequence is TGTGCCAGCAGCTGGGGAGCAGGGGGCTCATACAATGAGCAGTTCTTC.

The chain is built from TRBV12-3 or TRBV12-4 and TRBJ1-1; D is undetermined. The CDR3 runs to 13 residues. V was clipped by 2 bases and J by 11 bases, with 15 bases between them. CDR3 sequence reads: CASSLYLRVRAFF. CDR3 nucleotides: TGTGCCAGCAGTTTATATTTGAGGGTTCGTGCTTTCTTT.

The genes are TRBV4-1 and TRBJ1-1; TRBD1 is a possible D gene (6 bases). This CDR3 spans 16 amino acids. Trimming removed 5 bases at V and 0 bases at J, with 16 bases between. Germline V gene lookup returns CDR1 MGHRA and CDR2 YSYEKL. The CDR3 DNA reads TGCGCCAGCAGCTTGAGGGCAGGGGCACTGAACACTGAAGCTTTCTTT. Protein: CASSLRAGALNTEAFF.

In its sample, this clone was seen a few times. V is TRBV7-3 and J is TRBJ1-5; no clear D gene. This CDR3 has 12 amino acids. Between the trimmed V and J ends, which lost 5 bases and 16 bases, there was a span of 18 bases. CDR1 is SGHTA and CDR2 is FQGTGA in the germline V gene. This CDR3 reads CASSRERRPKHF. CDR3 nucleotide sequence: TGTGCCAGCAGCCGCGAGCGGAGACCTAAACATTTT.

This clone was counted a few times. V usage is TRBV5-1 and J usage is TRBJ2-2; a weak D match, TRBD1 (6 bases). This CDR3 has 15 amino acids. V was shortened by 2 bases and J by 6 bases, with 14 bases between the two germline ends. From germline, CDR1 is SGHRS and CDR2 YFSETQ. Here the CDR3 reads CASSFGQGSAGELFF. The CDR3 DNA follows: TGCGCCAGCAGCTTCGGCCAGGGGTCGGCCGGGGAGCTGTTTTTT.

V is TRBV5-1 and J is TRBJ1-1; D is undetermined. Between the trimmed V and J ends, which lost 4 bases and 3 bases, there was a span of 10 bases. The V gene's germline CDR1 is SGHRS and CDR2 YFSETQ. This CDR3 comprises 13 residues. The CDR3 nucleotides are TGCGCCAGCAGCCCCGGGGTGGACACTGAAGCTTTCTTT. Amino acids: CASSPGVDTEAFF.